Sequencing of this TCR beta chain was carried out in a study of CD8+ T cells in alopecia areata. Study information: Among treated patients, oral tofacitinib was administered at 5 to 10 mg twice daily. The investigators scored severity in treated patients by the percentage of affected scalp area.

Study conclusions and caveats: Scalp data also include sequences from resident alphabeta T cells of normal skin.

Documented treatment: oral pan-JAK inhibitor, 5-10 mg twice daily. Using a FACSAria, the CD4+ and CD8+ T cells were sorted from the PBMCs. As regards this clone: Its target is unknown. The sample contains more than one DNA sequence encoding this CDR3.

Investigators isolated RNA and reverse transcribed it into cDNA to act as the sequencing template. The repertoire was sequenced with immunoSEQ multiplex PCR; TCRdb's copy has only in-frame clones and lacks some. The sample records approximately 280,000 clones, 55% to 75% being singletons. Trimming stripped 1 base from V and 4 bases from J, with 8 bases between. From germline, CDR1 is MNHEY and CDR2 SMNVEV (reference sequence). The CDR3 extends over 13 amino acids. Sequenced here: CD4+ T cells sorted from blood, sampled at week 24, from a patient treated with tofacitinib. This TCR came from a human donor with alopecia areata. The chain links TRBV27 to TRBJ2-7; D is unclear. CDR3 amino acids: CASSLLARYEQYF. The DNA for the CDR3 is TGTGCCAGCAGTTTATTAGCCAGATACGAGCAGTACTTC.